The 9 T cell receptor beta chains presented below share a single source sample, sequenced in a study of Ad26.COV2.S vaccination and SARS-CoV-2 variants (dated by TCRdb to the early 2020s). Libraries were constructed by the immunoSEQ multiplex PCR assay. Entries here come from immuneACCESS through TCRdb and include only in-frame sequences with V and J called. Some clones fail to appear in such tables; in the studies checked, an unresolved V gene covers under half of the shortfall, and the cause of the remainder is unknown. Counted in this sample were roughly 300,000 clones; approximately 90% of them appeared once. The ten largest clones represent just under 5% of the sample. The sample's treatment or condition label is to be understood as: approximately 18 received Ad26.COV2.S at low or high dose, single or two shots; roughly five received placebo; per-sample allocation not given. For vaccine and placebo recipients, repertoires were sequenced using samples collected on day 63 after the first injection.

The input for sequencing was peripheral blood, taken in a trial of Ad26.COV2.S vaccine versus placebo. These receptors were taken from a person between 18 and 65 years old who received the Ad26.COV2.S COVID-19 vaccine or a placebo.

The chain couples TRBV10-2 to TRBJ1-5, with D perhaps TRBD1 (5 bases). This CDR3 region has 14 residues. Germline values: CDR1 WSHSY, CDR2 SAAADI. Trimming removed 7 bases at V and 2 bases at J, with 12 bases between. The CDR3 nucleotides read TGCGCCAGCACTTCAGGGCTGGGCAATCAGCCCCAGCATTTT. It codes for CASTSGLGNQPQHF.

This chain connects TRBV5-1 to TRBJ1-1, with TRBD1 as a possible D gene (5 bases). This CDR3 comprises 14 residues. Germline V CDR1 and CDR2: SGHRS, YFSETQ. V gave up 3 bases and J gave up 7 bases, with 16 bases separating them. The CDR3 region is CASSSPSGLNEAFF. The CDR3 DNA reads as TGCGCCAGCAGCTCCCCCTCAGGGTTGAATGAAGCTTTCTTT.

The chain carries TRBV28 and TRBJ2-1; 11 bases map to TRBD2. CDR3 length: 17 amino acids. V was pared by 3 bases and J by 10 bases, with 14 bases of the junction left unmatched. Germline lookup yields CDR1 MDHEN and CDR2 SYDVKM. The CDR3 DNA sequence: TGTGCCAGCAGTTTGGGGGGTAGGGTAGCGGGAGGGAAGGAGCAGTTCTTC. This gives the protein CASSLGGRVAGGKEQFF.

The chain is built from TRBV30 and TRBJ1-1; 11 bases line up with TRBD1. The CDR3 length is 13 residues. CDR1 and CDR2 (germline): GTSNPN, SVGIG (reference sequence). Losses at the gene ends were 7 bases for V and 5 bases for J; bases not matched to a gene: 6. CDR3 amino acids: CASGQGEWTEAFF. The CDR3 DNA follows: TGTGCCTCGGGACAGGGGGAATGGACTGAAGCTTTCTTT.

This rearrangement joins TRBV9 to TRBJ2-1; 9 nucleotides align to TRBD2. The length of the CDR3 is 15 residues. Germline trimming cut 0 bases from V and 2 bases from J; bases unmatched to any gene: 0. CDR1 is SGDLS and CDR2 is YYNGEE in the germline V gene. CDR3 sequence (DNA): TGTGCCAGCAGCGTAGTAGCGGGAGCCTACAATGAGCAGTTCTTC. It codes for CASSVVAGAYNEQFF.

V and J are TRBV9 and TRBJ2-7, with D possibly being TRBD2 (6 bases). V lost 0 bases to trimming and J lost 0 bases, with 10 bases between them. Germline values: CDR1 SGDLS, CDR2 YYNGEE. CDR3 length: 15 amino acids. The DNA of the CDR3 is TGTGCCAGCAGCGTAGGCGAGCGGGTCTCCTACGAGCAGTACTTC. Its translation is CASSVGERVSYEQYF.

The chain carries TRBV7-9 and TRBJ1-2; TRBD1 matches 8 bases. The V segment lost 5 bases and the J segment 6 bases; nucleotides outside the gene matches: 20. CDR1 is SEHNR and CDR2 is FQNEAQ in the germline V gene (reference sequence). The CDR3 loop spans 18 amino acids. This chain's CDR3 is CASSLTPGRGQTSNGYTF. The CDR3 nucleotides are TGTGCCAGCAGCCTGACCCCCGGCAGGGGGCAAACCTCGAATGGCTACACCTTC.

CDR3 DNA: TGTGCCACCAGTGACCTGGACAATCCCAATGAGCAGTTCTTC. This translates into CATSDLDNPNEQFF. The chain joins TRBV24-1 to TRBJ2-1; weak D call: TRBD1 (5 bases). The ends were cut back, 4 bases at V and 6 bases at J, with 12 bases in the middle. Germline V CDR1 and CDR2: KGHDR, SFDVKD. The CDR3 covers 14 residues.

This chain links TRBV10-3 with TRBJ2-5, with D possibly being TRBD2 (6 bases). Trimming shortened V by 2 bases and J by 4 bases, and 8 bases separated the two germline ends. Germline V gene sequence: CDR1 ENHRY, CDR2 SYGVKD. The CDR3 sequence is 13 residues long. Here the CDR3 DNA reads TGTGCCATCAGTGAGAATAGCGGAGAGACCCAGTACTTC. The encoded protein is CAISENSGETQYF.